Sequencing of this TCR beta chain was carried out in a study of blood T cell repertoires in COVID-19. As for the study in general: Acute and convalescent COVID-19 samples came from the United States, Italy and Spain. T cells, B-cell-depleted T cells, or PBMCs provided the cDNA or gDNA that served as material.

Germline CDR1 is GTSNPN and CDR2 is SVGIG (reference sequence). This CDR3 has 17 residues. V lost 2 bases and J lost 4; bases outside the gene matches: 12. In the study's own analysis: Scientists estimated how many nucleated cells there were by amplifying reference gene primers. Measured with immunoSEQ multiplex PCR; TCRdb has only the in-frame clones, and not every one. The V and J calls and the clone size are those of that table, but D and trimming were determined from the DNA. This repertoire shows tens of thousands of clones, roughly nine tenths found once; its top ten account for about 27%. The V gene is TRBV30, the J gene TRBJ2-2; TRBD1 aligns across 8 bases. This clonotype was sampled from a human donor in a cohort sampled during active COVID-19. The sample consisted of peripheral blood. The CDR3 coding sequence is TGTGCCTGGAGTCTTTATGACAGGGGTGAGGGCACCGGGGAGCTGTTTTTT. This gives the protein CAWSLYDRGEGTGELFF.